The 20 T cell receptor beta chains given below trace back to one sample, sequenced in a study of cytomegalovirus exposure and HLA in healthy donors. With 60 Vbeta and 13 Jbeta primers, the PCR was carried out. Produced via immunoSEQ multiplex PCR; TCRdb's table is partial and in-frame only. This sample has around 89,000 clones, with 81% found just once. Material: PBMCs. All receptors come from a girl aged 2 to 9 in good health and CMV-seropositive.

The sample holds one count of this clone. The chain links TRBV5-1 to TRBJ2-3, with 11 positions matching TRBD2. J was trimmed by 0 bases and V by 0 bases; bases with no gene match: 9. This CDR3 has 19 residues. CDR1 SGHRS and CDR2 YFSETQ come from the germline V gene. The CDR3 region is CASSLDPTSGEPSTDTQYF. The CDR3 coding sequence is TGCGCCAGCAGCTTGGATCCGACTAGCGGGGAGCCTAGCACAGATACGCAGTATTTT.

The chain is built from TRBV27 and TRBJ1-3; TRBD1 matches at 8 bases. Trimming cost V 6 bases and J 2 bases; bases outside gene matches: 6. The germline CDR1 and CDR2 sequences are MNHEY and SMNVEV (reference sequence). The CDR3 loop spans 15 amino acids. The CDR3 region is CASSRKTGAGNTIYF. CDR3 coding DNA: TGTGCCAGCAGCCGTAAGACAGGGGCTGGAAACACCATATATTTT.

This clone appeared a single time. At one of its ends the junction is not consistent with the germline gene, which may arise from a read error. The chain uses TRBV2 and TRBJ2-7; 10 nucleotides agree with TRBD2. Looked up from germline, CDR1 is SNHLY and CDR2 is FYNNEI. CDR3 length equals 14 residues. The CDR3, as DNA: TGTGCCAGCAGAGAGACTAGCGGGCGGTCCGACACCGACTTC. Amino acid sequence: CASRETSGRSDTDF.

J is TRBJ2-1 and V is TRBV11-2; TRBD2 agrees at 8 bases. The CDR3 consists of 16 residues. V gave up 1 base and J gave up 5 bases; unmatched junction bases: 7. The germline CDR1 and CDR2 sequences are SGHAT and FQNNGV. The DNA for the CDR3 is TGTGCCAGCAGCTTAGGGAGCGGGAGTGTCGACAATGAGCAGTTCTTC. Translating it yields CASSLGSGSVDNEQFF.

The V gene is TRBV7-7, the J gene TRBJ2-6, with no clear D. CDR3 size: 18 residues. V was cut by 5 bases and J by 0 bases, with 17 bases left in between. CDR1 is SSHAT and CDR2 is FNYEAQ in the germline V gene (reference sequence). CDR3 in amino acids: CASSPRLVPDSGANVLTF. The CDR3 coding sequence is TGTGCCAGCAGCCCCCGGCTAGTCCCTGACTCTGGGGCCAACGTCCTGACTTTC.

This sequence joins TRBV7-9 and TRBJ2-5, with D tentatively TRBD1 (6 bases). The CDR3 is made up of 17 amino acids. From germline, CDR1 is SEHNR and CDR2 FQNEAQ (reference sequence). V lost 2 bases and J 5 bases, leaving 21 bases between the germline ends. CDR3 in DNA: TGTGCCAGCAGCTTATCGGCCCACGCACAGGGAAGGGAGACCCAGTACTTC. Amino acid sequence: CASSLSAHAQGRETQYF.

The chain employs TRBV15 and TRBJ1-2, with D uncertain. V gave up 0 bases and J gave up 4 bases, with 6 bases separating them. Germline CDR1 and CDR2: LNHNV and YYDKDF (reference sequence). There are 13 residues in the CDR3. The CDR3 is CATSRDNSYGYTF. The CDR3 nucleotides read TGTGCCACCAGCAGAGACAACAGCTATGGCTACACCTTC.

V is TRBV4-1 and J is TRBJ1-5; D unclear. Germline values: CDR1 MGHRA, CDR2 YSYEKL. The CDR3 sequence is 15 residues long. V lost 1 base and J lost 4, with 11 bases in between. CDR3 protein: CASSQVVQRNQPQHF. For the CDR3, the DNA is TGCGCCAGCAGCCAAGTGGTACAGAGAAATCAGCCCCAGCATTTT.

This clone was detected a few times. This chain joins TRBV6-1 and TRBJ2-1, with TRBD2 matching 9 bases. The CDR3 is 13 amino acids. The trim removed 7 bases at V and 9 bases at J, leaving 7 bases unmatched. Germline-derived CDR1 and CDR2 are MNHNS and SASEGT. CDR3 protein: CASTLAGPGEQFF. CDR3 DNA: TGTGCCAGCACCCTAGCGGGACCTGGTGAGCAGTTCTTC.

The sample holds a few counts of this clone. The chain employs TRBV7-2 and TRBJ1-4; 8 bases map to TRBD1. There are 15 residues in the CDR3. The ends lost 4 bases at V and 6 bases at J; junction bases unmatched: 7. Germline V CDR1 and CDR2: SGHTA, FQGNSA. The CDR3 loop is CASSSTGGFYEKLFF. The CDR3 bases are TGTGCCAGCAGCTCCACAGGGGGTTTTTATGAAAAACTGTTTTTT.

The genes are TRBV9 and TRBJ2-7; 12 bases are a match to TRBD2. The germline V gene has CDR1 SGDLS and CDR2 YYNGEE. The CDR3 totals 15 residues. The J segment lost 6 bases and the V segment lost 3 bases, leaving 7 bases of the junction unmatched. CDR3 DNA: TGTGCCAGCAGCGGTCGACTAGCGGGAGTGGCCGAGCAGTACTTC. Its protein is CASSGRLAGVAEQYF.

The chain couples TRBV28 to TRBJ2-2; D gene ambiguous. The V gene lost 6 bases and the J gene lost 2 bases, with 10 bases spanning the gap. Germline V gene lookup returns CDR1 MDHEN and CDR2 SYDVKM. The CDR3 consists of 14 residues. This chain's CDR3 is CASSLGLNTGELFF. In DNA form, the CDR3 reads TGTGCCAGCAGCCTGGGCCTTAACACCGGGGAGCTGTTTTTT.

This clone was seen a few times. The rearrangement joins TRBV6-1 to TRBJ1-1, with 7 positions matching TRBD1. This CDR3 region has 14 residues. CDR1 is MNHNS and CDR2 is SASEGT in the germline V gene. The V and J ends lost 9 bases and 1 base, in that order; junction bases with no gene match: 8. Here the CDR3 reads CASLRGTENTEAFF. DNA for the CDR3: TGTGCCAGTCTTAGAGGGACAGAGAACACTGAAGCTTTCTTT.

This clone was counted once. V and J are TRBV29-1 and TRBJ2-5, with 9 bases lining up with TRBD1. V trimming: 6 bases; J trimming: 5 bases; junction bases outside the gene matches: 7. Germline-derived CDR1 and CDR2 are SQVTM and ANQGSEA. This CDR3 spans 13 amino acids. The CDR3 DNA reads as TGCAGCGTGGGACAGGGCTTCATGGAGACCCAGTACTTC. This encodes CSVGQGFMETQYF.

There are a few counts of this clone. The rearrangement uses TRBV28 and TRBJ1-3, with TRBD1 matching over 7 bases. J lost 0 bases, V lost 2 bases, and 10 bases had no gene match. The CDR3 contains 18 residues. Germline CDR1 reads MDHEN; CDR2 reads SYDVKM. In nucleotides, the CDR3 is TGTGCCAGCAGTTTACTCCAGACAGGGCCCTACTCTGGAAACACCATATATTTT. As protein: CASSLLQTGPYSGNTIYF.

J is TRBJ2-3 and V is TRBV7-2, with D tentatively TRBD2 (6 bases). Trimming shortened V by 2 bases and J by 5 bases, and 14 bases separated the two germline ends. The germline V gene has CDR1 SGHTA and CDR2 FQGNSA. This CDR3 contains 15 residues. CDR3: CASSLYPRGGDTQYF. CDR3 nucleotide sequence: TGTGCCAGCAGCTTATATCCGCGGGGTGGAGATACGCAGTATTTT.

The chain joins TRBV7-9 to TRBJ1-2, with D unresolved. The CDR3 length is 12 residues. V lost 6 bases to trimming and J lost 1 base, with 6 bases between them. The V gene's germline CDR1 is SEHNR and CDR2 FQNEAQ (reference sequence). This chain's CDR3 is CASSYSNYGYTF. In DNA form, the CDR3 reads TGTGCCAGCAGTTATAGTAACTATGGCTACACCTTC.

V and J are TRBV4-3 and TRBJ2-7; D gene unclear. Per germline, CDR1 LGHNA and CDR2 YSLEER. This CDR3 spans 15 amino acids. Trimming left V 0 bases short and J 3 bases short, with 12 bases between. This CDR3 reads CASSQDTPRGYEQYF. For the CDR3, the DNA is TGCGCCAGCAGCCAAGATACCCCCAGAGGCTACGAGCAGTACTTC.

This clone has more than one count but fewer than ten. J is TRBJ2-7 and V is TRBV6-6; a possible D gene is TRBD2 (6 bases). V dropped 2 bases and J dropped 2 bases, with 16 bases sitting between them. The CDR3 spans 16 residues. CDR1 is MNHNY and CDR2 is SVGAGI in the germline V gene (reference sequence). In DNA form, the CDR3 reads TGTGCCAGCAGTTACAGGAGGGTTGATCAAGCCTACGAGCAGTACTTC. This codes for CASSYRRVDQAYEQYF.

The V and J genes are TRBV5-1 and TRBJ2-7; 7 bases map to TRBD2. CDR3 length: 13 amino acids. Trimming took 6 bases from V and 7 from J; bases not matched to a gene: 10. Per the germline V gene, CDR1 is SGHRS and CDR2 is YFSETQ. In DNA form, the CDR3 reads TGCGCCAGCACCAAGAACGGGGAGGGGGAGCAGTACTTC. Encoded protein: CASTKNGEGEQYF.